Listed here are 16 T cell receptor beta chains from one sample, sequenced in a study of blood T cell repertoires in COVID-19. The protocol was immunoSEQ multiplex PCR, while the TCRdb copy is restricted to in-frame clones and leaves out a portion. Among roughly 56,000 clones, 85% were seen once, and the ten largest hold roughly 10%. Material for sequencing was peripheral blood. These receptors were obtained from a human donor in a cohort sampled during active COVID-19.

This clone appeared many times. The chain couples TRBV28 to TRBJ2-1, with 9 bases that match TRBD2. This CDR3 region has 17 residues. V lost 4 bases to trimming and J lost 1 base; unmatched junction nucleotides: 8. CDR1 and CDR2 from the germline V gene are MDHEN and SYDVKM. The CDR3 DNA sequence: TGTGCCAGCAGTTCCTCGTCTAGCGGGACGTCCTACAATGAGCAGTTCTTC. It specifies CASSSSSSGTSYNEQFF.

The V and J genes are TRBV5-1 and TRBJ2-2, with D maybe TRBD1 (6 bases). Trimming stripped 0 bases from V and 6 bases from J, with 6 bases between. There are 13 residues in the CDR3. Germline V gene lookup returns CDR1 SGHRS and CDR2 YFSETQ. CDR3 amino acids: CASSLGQAGELFF. In DNA form, the CDR3 reads TGCGCCAGCAGCTTGGGACAGGCCGGGGAGCTGTTTTTT.

V usage is TRBV4-2 and J usage is TRBJ2-2; 11 positions agree with TRBD1. CDR1 and CDR2 (germline): LGHNA, YNFKEQ. This CDR3 spans 19 amino acids. The trim removed 2 bases at V and 0 bases at J, leaving 8 bases unmatched. The CDR3 DNA follows: TGTGCCAGCAGCCAACCGGGGACAGGGGGAAAAACGAACACCGGGGAGCTGTTTTTT. Its protein product is CASSQPGTGGKTNTGELFF.

This chain joins TRBV6-2 or TRBV6-3 and TRBJ2-1, with 9 bases matching TRBD2. CDR3 length: 15 amino acids. Losses at the gene ends were 5 bases for V and 7 bases for J; bases not matched to a gene: 9. Germline V CDR1 and CDR2: MNHEY, SVGEGT. As DNA, the CDR3 is TGTGCCAGCAGTGCCTATCCGGGACTAGCTAATGAGCAGTTCTTC. Protein sequence: CASSAYPGLANEQFF.

The chain recombines TRBV28 with TRBJ1-6, with D possibly matching TRBD1 (5 bases). Trimming pared 0 bases from V and 7 bases from J, leaving 10 bases between. Germline CDR1 and CDR2: MDHEN and SYDVKM. The length of the CDR3 is 15 residues. The CDR3 region is CASSLWGGRNSPLHF. In nucleotides, the CDR3 is TGTGCCAGCAGTTTATGGGGGGGAAGGAATTCACCCCTCCACTTT.

The V gene is TRBV11-2, the J gene TRBJ2-1, with 8 bases aligning to TRBD1. The germline gives CDR1 SGHAT, CDR2 FQNNGV. J lost 3 bases, V lost 4 bases, and 5 bases had no gene match. The CDR3 has 15 amino acids. CDR3 residues: CASSSPGTGYNEQFF. CDR3 bases: TGTGCCAGCAGCTCCCCCGGGACAGGCTACAATGAGCAGTTCTTC.

The rearrangement joins TRBV18 to TRBJ2-1; TRBD2 matches 10 bases. V shed 3 bases and J 6 bases; nucleotides not matched to a gene: 8. The CDR3 has 16 residues. Germline V CDR1 and CDR2: KGHSH, LQKENI. The DNA of the CDR3 is TGTGCCAGCTCACCCTCTAGCGGGAGCGTGGGCAATGAGCAGTTCTTC. It specifies CASSPSSGSVGNEQFF.

The chain has TRBV30 and TRBJ2-7, with 9 positions matching TRBD2. V dropped 3 bases and J dropped 4; count of bases not matched to a gene: 10. CDR3 length: 15 amino acids. CDR1 and CDR2 (germline): GTSNPN, SVGIG (reference sequence). Here the CDR3 reads CAWSPGGSGSYEQYF. DNA of the CDR3: TGTGCCTGGAGCCCCGGGGGTAGCGGGAGTTACGAGCAGTACTTC.

This chain connects TRBV28 to TRBJ2-2; 10 nucleotides agree with TRBD1. CDR3 length: 19 residues. Germline V CDR1 and CDR2: MDHEN, SYDVKM. V lost 1 base and J lost 6; bases outside the gene matches: 14. The CDR3 DNA sequence: TGTGCCAGCAGTTTATATTCCTTCTTCCGGGACAGGGGTTCCGGGGAGCTGTTTTTT. Residues: CASSLYSFFRDRGSGELFF.

This chain uses TRBV5-1 with TRBJ2-1, with D hard to call. V lost 0 bases and J lost 0, with 13 bases in between. In germline, CDR1 is SGHRS, CDR2 YFSETQ. The CDR3 loop spans 17 amino acids. In DNA form, the CDR3 reads TGCGCCAGCAGCTTGGTAAGGAGTAGGAGCTCCTACAATGAGCAGTTCTTC. Protein product: CASSLVRSRSSYNEQFF. Using reference TRBV5-1 and TRBJ2-1 for the parts outside the CDR3, the full variable domain is KAGVTQTPRYLIKTRGQQVTLSCSPISGHRSVSWYQQTPGQGLQFLFEYFSETQRNKGNFPGRFSGRQFSNSRSEMNVSTLELGDSALYLCASSLVRSRSSYNEQFFGPGTRLTVL.

This clone was recorded once. The CDR3 coding sequence is TGTGCCAGCAGCCGCGGTTTACTTACAGGGAGCACTGAAGCTTTCTTT. This gives the protein CASSRGLLTGSTEAFF. This rearrangement joins TRBV6-2 or TRBV6-3 to TRBJ1-1, with D possibly matching TRBD1 (6 bases). Trimming took off 6 bases at V and 4 bases at J, with 21 bases between the two ends. This CDR3 spans 16 amino acids. The germline V gene encodes CDR1 MNHEY and CDR2 SVGEGT.

This clone was observed a handful of times. The chain couples TRBV5-8 to TRBJ2-2; 7 positions match TRBD1. The ends lost 4 bases at V and 6 bases at J; junction bases unmatched: 6. The CDR3 totals 14 residues. Germline V CDR1 and CDR2: SGHTS, YDEGEE. The CDR3: CASSTTGVPGELFF. CDR3 nucleotide sequence: TGTGCCAGCAGCACCACAGGGGTTCCCGGGGAGCTGTTTTTT.

V usage is TRBV6-5 and J usage is TRBJ2-7, with TRBD1 matching over 9 bases. Germline loops: CDR1 MNHEY, CDR2 SVGAGI. With V trimmed by 6 bases and J by 6 bases, 6 bases remained unmatched. The CDR3 runs to 13 residues. The CDR3 sequence: CASRKTGGGEQYF. The CDR3 region has the DNA TGTGCCAGCAGAAAGACAGGGGGAGGCGAGCAGTACTTC.

The chain links TRBV27 to TRBJ1-6; D unclear. The V end lost 7 bases, the J end lost 10 bases, and 11 bases lay between the germline ends. The CDR3 loop spans 12 amino acids. CDR1 is MNHEY, CDR2 SMNVEV, per germline (reference sequence). CDR3 nucleotide sequence: TGTGCCAGCAACCGGGTTGGGTCACCCCTCCACTTT. Translated: CASNRVGSPLHF.

The chain recombines TRBV19 with TRBJ2-7; TRBD2 might be the D (6 bases). This CDR3 spans 15 amino acids. The germline gives CDR1 LNHDA, CDR2 SQIVND (reference sequence). V lost 7 bases to trimming and J lost 4 bases, with 20 bases between them. The CDR3 sequence is CASTALWGVGYEQYF. The CDR3 DNA reads as TGTGCCAGTACGGCCCTTTGGGGGGTAGGTTACGAGCAGTACTTC.

The V call is TRBV5-5, the J call TRBJ1-4; 11 nucleotides match TRBD1. The CDR3 has 15 amino acids. Germline CDR1 SGHKS, CDR2 YYEKEE (reference sequence). J gave up 5 bases and V 3 bases, and 3 bases lay outside the gene matches. The CDR3 here is CASSWTGGENEKLFF. The CDR3 DNA is TGTGCCAGCAGCTGGACAGGGGGCGAAAATGAAAAACTGTTTTTT. Full variable domain (outside the CDR3, taken from reference TRBV5-5 and TRBJ1-4): DAGVTQSPTHLIKTRGQQVTLRCSPISGHKSVSWYQQVLGQGPQFIFQYYEKEERGRGNFPDRFSARQFPNYSSELNVNALLLGDSALYLCASSWTGGENEKLFFGSGTQLSVL.